This is a list of T cell receptor beta chains from one sample in a study of blood T cell repertoires in COVID-19. Method: immunoSEQ multiplex PCR; TCRdb's copy keeps in-frame clones and lacks some. The sample has about 24,000 clones; about 76% are singletons. The sample consisted of peripheral blood. These receptors were taken from a man between 65 and 85 years old with acute or convalescent COVID-19. The CDR3 runs from the conserved cysteine through the conserved F or W. Each record gives: D gene, clone size, J gene, V gene, CDR3 protein, CDR3 DNA. The D gene is left open where the match is weak. Not every row has a clone size; where given, it reads once, few, many or a size class.

>NA|NA|TRBJ1-2|TRBV5-8
CASSPDRNYGYTF
TGTGCCAGCAGCCCCGACAGGAACTATGGCTACACCTTC
>TRBD1|NA|TRBJ2-7|TRBV6-1
CASSERQGADYEQYF
TGTGCCAGCAGTGAAAGGCAGGGGGCAGACTACGAGCAGTACTTC
>TRBD1|few|TRBJ1-3|TRBV18
CASSDGQGSGNTIYF
TGTGCCAGCTCCGACGGACAGGGCTCTGGAAACACCATATATTTT
>TRBD1|NA|TRBJ1-2|TRBV11-2
CASSLIGTGAGTF
TGTGCCAGCAGCCTCATCGGGACAGGGGCCGGCACCTTC
>TRBD1|NA|TRBJ2-2|TRBV5-6
CASSYGQGGTGELFF
TGTGCCAGCAGCTACGGACAGGGGGGGACCGGGGAGCTGTTTTTT
>TRBD1|NA|TRBJ2-3|TRBV11-1
CASSFGTGKADTQYF
TGTGCCAGCAGCTTCGGGACAGGGAAGGCAGATACGCAGTATTTT
>TRBD1|NA|TRBJ2-3|TRBV5-1
CASSMGQGAPDTQYF
TGCGCCAGCAGCATGGGACAGGGGGCCCCAGATACGCAGTATTTT
>TRBD1|NA|TRBJ1-5|TRBV5-6
CESQGRRNQPQHF
TGTGAGTCACAGGGGCGAAGGAATCAGCCCCAGCATTTT
>TRBD1|NA|TRBJ1-2|TRBV3-1/TRBV3-2
CASTTGQGSYGYTF
TGTGCCAGCACCACGGGACAGGGGAGCTATGGCTACACCTTC
>TRBD2|NA|TRBJ2-5|TRBV4-2
CASSQGVSGGDQETQYF
TGTGCCAGCAGCCAAGGAGTTAGCGGGGGGGACCAAGAGACCCAGTACTTC
>NA|NA|TRBJ2-7|TRBV5-1
CASSLGGGPTEQYF
TGCGCCAGCAGCTTGGGGGGGGGCCCTACGGAGCAGTACTTC
>TRBD1|NA|TRBJ1-6|TRBV5-1
CASTDGQGGYNSPLHF
TGCGCCAGCACCGATGGACAGGGGGGTTATAATTCACCCCTCCACTTT